This TCR beta chain emerged from a study of human T cells and chemical hapten exposure. The study's findings and limits: Donors were affected by alopecia, so their immune reaction might vary from that of healthy individuals.

There are many counts of this clonotype. Its antigen is as yet unknown. Germline CDR1 is MNHEY and CDR2 is SVGAGI. The CDR3 is 13 residues long. V lost 4 bases to trimming and J lost 6 bases, with 12 bases between them. MiXCR was run by TCRdb on the RACE reads, yielding one entry per CDR3 protein. The sample holds 300,000 to 450,000 distinct CDR3 sequences, roughly 5.3% seen once. As to time point: pre-sensitization, week 0. Treatment described: therapeutic diphenylcyclopropenone sensitization with weekly scalp DPC. Here the sequenced sample was whole blood, taken in connection with sensitization to the hapten diphenylcyclopropenone (DPC). The chain joins TRBV6-5 to TRBJ1-1; D perhaps matches TRBD1 (5 bases). The sequence came from a woman aged 45-59 years with alopecia areata. Some clones in this sample may be carry-over from other donors' samples. DNA for the CDR3: TGTGCCAGCAGTTTATCCAGGGACGCTGAAGCTTTCTTT. Translation: CASSLSRDAEAFF.